The 6 T cell receptor beta chains below were found in one sample sequenced in a study of T-cell reconstitution after alpha-beta-depleted transplantation in children. TCRbeta library preparation incorporated unique molecular identifiers. In TCRdb, the PCR reads were re-called with MiXCR into one record per CDR3 protein. The repertoire consists of over 550,000 distinct CDR3 sequences, with more than 9% occurring once and the leading ten covering about 4%. The sample in question was PBMCs from the stem cell graft donor, obtained from the stem cell graft. Source of these receptors: a human donor who donated a stem cell graft to a child with acute myeloid leukemia.

This clonotype was seen a handful of times. This chain uses TRBV19 with TRBJ2-7; D is uncertain. This CDR3 comprises 15 residues. Per germline, CDR1 LNHDA and CDR2 SQIVND (reference sequence). V lost 5 bases to trimming and J lost 1 base, with 15 bases between them. The CDR3 loop is CASSSHRAGSYEQYF. The CDR3 bases are TGTGCCAGTAGTTCGCATCGGGCAGGATCCTACGAGCAGTACTTC.

The chain combines TRBV10-3 with TRBJ1-2, with D unclear. Germline CDR1 ENHRY, CDR2 SYGVKD. The CDR3 spans 13 residues. Trimming stripped 7 bases from V and 6 bases from J, with 15 bases between. For the CDR3, the DNA is TGTGCCATCACTGACCAGCCCGGCGATGGCTACACCTTC. It yields the protein CAITDQPGDGYTF.

This CDR3 is CASSYSPGGFDEQYF. CDR3 DNA: TGTGCCAGCAGTTACTCCCCAGGGGGCTTTGACGAGCAGTACTTC. This chain links TRBV6-5 with TRBJ2-7; 8 nucleotides match TRBD1. The germline V gene has CDR1 MNHEY and CDR2 SVGAGI. The CDR3 is 15 residues long. J lost 5 bases, V lost 0 bases, and 6 bases had no gene match.

The rearrangement joins TRBV20-1 to TRBJ2-5; no definite D call. Per germline, CDR1 DFQATT and CDR2 SNEGSKA (reference sequence). The CDR3 consists of 14 residues. Trimming cost V 0 bases and J 1 base, with 9 bases left between them. CDR3 region: CSARDLSAQETQYF. The CDR3 DNA is TGCAGTGCTAGAGACTTGAGCGCCCAAGAGACCCAGTACTTC.

This clonotype was detected many times. V and J are TRBV29-1 and TRBJ2-1; the match to TRBD2 covers 9 bases. The germline V gene encodes CDR1 SQVTM and CDR2 ANQGSEA. This CDR3 region has 12 residues. V trimming: 8 bases; J trimming: 6 bases; junction bases outside the gene matches: 5. CDR3 DNA sequence: TGCAGCAATAGCGGGAGTGGCAATGAGCAGTTCTTC. Protein product: CSNSGSGNEQFF.

The rearrangement uses TRBV12-3 or TRBV12-4 and TRBJ2-7; possible D gene TRBD1, 6 bases. Between the trimmed V and J ends, which lost 6 bases and 0 bases, there was a span of 21 bases. CDR3 length: 17 residues. In nucleotides, the CDR3 is TGTGCCAGCAGGGGGACACAAGGAGATGAGGACTCCTACGAGCAGTACTTC. As protein: CASRGTQGDEDSYEQYF.